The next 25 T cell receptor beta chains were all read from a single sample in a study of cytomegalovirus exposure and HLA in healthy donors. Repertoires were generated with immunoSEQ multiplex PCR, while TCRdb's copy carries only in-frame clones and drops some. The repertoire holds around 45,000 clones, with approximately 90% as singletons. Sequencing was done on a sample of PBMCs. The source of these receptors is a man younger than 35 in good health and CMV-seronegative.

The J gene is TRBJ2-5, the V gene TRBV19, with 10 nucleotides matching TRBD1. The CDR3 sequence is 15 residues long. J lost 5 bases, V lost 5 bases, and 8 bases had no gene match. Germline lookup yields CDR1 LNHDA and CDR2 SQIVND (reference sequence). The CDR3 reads CASSPLGTGVETQYF. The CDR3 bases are TGTGCCAGTAGTCCCCTCGGGACAGGGGTCGAGACCCAGTACTTC. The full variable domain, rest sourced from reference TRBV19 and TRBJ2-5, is DGGITQSPKYLFRKEGQNVTLSCEQNLNHDAMYWYRQDPGQGLRLIYYSQIVNDFQKGDIAEGYSVSREKKESFPLTVTSAQKNPTAFYLCASSPLGTGVETQYFGPGTRLLVL.

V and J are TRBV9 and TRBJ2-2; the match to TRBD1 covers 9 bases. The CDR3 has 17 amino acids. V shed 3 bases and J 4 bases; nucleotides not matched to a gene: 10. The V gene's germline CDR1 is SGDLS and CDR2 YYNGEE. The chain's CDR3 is CASSAWDRALFTGELFF. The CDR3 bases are TGTGCCAGCAGCGCCTGGGACAGGGCTTTGTTCACCGGGGAGCTGTTTTTT.

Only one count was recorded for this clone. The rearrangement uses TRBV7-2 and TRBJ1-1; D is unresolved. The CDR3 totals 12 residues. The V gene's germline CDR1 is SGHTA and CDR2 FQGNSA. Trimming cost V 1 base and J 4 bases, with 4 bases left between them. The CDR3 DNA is TGTGCCAGCAGCTTAGGGCCCACTGAAGCTTTCTTT. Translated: CASSLGPTEAFF.

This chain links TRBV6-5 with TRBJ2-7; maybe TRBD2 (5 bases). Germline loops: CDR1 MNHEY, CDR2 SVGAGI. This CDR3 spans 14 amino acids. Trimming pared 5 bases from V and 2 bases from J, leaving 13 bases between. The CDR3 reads CASSDPGEPYEQYF. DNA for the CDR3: TGTGCCAGCAGTGATCCCGGGGAACCCTACGAGCAGTACTTC.

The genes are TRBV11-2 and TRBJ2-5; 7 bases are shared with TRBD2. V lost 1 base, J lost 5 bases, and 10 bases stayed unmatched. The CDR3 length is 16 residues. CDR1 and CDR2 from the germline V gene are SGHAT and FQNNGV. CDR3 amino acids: CASSLARGVGWETQYF. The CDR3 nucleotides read TGTGCCAGCAGCTTAGCCCGGGGGGTAGGGTGGGAGACCCAGTACTTC.

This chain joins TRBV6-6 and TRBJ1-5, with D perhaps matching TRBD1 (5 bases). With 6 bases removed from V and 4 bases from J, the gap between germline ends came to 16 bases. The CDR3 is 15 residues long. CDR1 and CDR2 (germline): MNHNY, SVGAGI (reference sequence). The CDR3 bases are TGTGCCAGCAGCCGCCCCCCGAGACAGAATCAGCCCCAGCATTTT. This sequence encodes CASSRPPRQNQPQHF.

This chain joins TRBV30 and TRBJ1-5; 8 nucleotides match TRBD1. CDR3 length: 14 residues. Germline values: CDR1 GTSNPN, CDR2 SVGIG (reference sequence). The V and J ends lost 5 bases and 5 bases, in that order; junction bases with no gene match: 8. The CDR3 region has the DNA TGTGCCTGGGCTCAGGGGGCTGATGATCAGCCCCAGCATTTT. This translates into CAWAQGADDQPQHF.

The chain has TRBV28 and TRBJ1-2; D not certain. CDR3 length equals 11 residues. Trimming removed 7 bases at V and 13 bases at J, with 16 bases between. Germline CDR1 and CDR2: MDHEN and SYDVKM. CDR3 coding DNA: TGTGCCAGCACCTTTGACGGGAGAAGCACCTTC. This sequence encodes CASTFDGRSTF.

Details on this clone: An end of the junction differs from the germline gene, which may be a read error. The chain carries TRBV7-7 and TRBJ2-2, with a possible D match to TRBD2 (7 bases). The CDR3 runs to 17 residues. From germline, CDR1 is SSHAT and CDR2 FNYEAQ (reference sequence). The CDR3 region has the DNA TGTGCTAGCAGCCCCTTGTCGGGGGGCTCGAACACCGGGGAGCTGTTTTTT. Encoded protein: CASSPLSGGSNTGELFF.

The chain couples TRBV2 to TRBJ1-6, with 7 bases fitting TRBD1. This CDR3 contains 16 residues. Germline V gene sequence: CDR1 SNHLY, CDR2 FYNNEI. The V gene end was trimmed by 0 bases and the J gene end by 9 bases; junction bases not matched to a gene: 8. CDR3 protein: CASSEAKGASTSPLHF. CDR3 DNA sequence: TGTGCCAGCAGTGAAGCAAAGGGGGCGTCAACTTCACCCCTCCACTTT.

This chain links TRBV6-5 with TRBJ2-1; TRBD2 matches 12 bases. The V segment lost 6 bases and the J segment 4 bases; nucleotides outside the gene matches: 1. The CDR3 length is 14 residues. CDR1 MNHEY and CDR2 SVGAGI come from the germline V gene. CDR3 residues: CASRTSGGYNEQFF. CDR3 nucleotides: TGTGCCAGCAGGACTAGCGGGGGTTACAATGAGCAGTTCTTC.

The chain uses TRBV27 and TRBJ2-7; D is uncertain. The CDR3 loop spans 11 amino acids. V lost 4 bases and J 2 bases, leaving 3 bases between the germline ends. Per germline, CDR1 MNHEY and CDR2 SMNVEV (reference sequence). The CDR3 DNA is TGTGCCAGCAGTTCTACCTACGAGCAGTACTTC. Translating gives CASSSTYEQYF.

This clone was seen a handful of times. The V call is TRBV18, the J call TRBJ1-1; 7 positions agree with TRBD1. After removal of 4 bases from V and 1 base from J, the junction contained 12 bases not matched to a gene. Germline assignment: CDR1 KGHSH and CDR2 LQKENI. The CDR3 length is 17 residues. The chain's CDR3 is CASSQLPTGVANTEAFF. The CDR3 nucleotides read TGTGCCAGCTCACAACTTCCCACAGGGGTGGCGAACACTGAAGCTTTCTTT.

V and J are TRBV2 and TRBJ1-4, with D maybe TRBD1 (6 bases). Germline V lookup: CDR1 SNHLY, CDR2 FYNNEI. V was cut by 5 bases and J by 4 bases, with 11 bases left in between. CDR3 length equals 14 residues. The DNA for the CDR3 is TGTGCCAGCAGTCAGGGGAGGGGTAATGAAAAACTGTTTTTT. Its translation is CASSQGRGNEKLFF. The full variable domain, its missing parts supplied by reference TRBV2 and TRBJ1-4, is EPEVTQTPSHQVTQMGQEVILRCVPISNHLYFYWYRQILGQKVEFLVSFYNNEISEKSEIFDDQFSVERPDGSNFTLKIRSTKLEDSAMYFCASSQGRGNEKLFFGSGTQLSVL.

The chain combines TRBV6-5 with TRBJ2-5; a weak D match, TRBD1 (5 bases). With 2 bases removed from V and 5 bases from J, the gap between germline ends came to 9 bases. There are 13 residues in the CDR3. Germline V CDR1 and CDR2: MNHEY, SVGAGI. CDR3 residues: CASSYRGPETQYF. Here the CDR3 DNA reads TGTGCCAGCAGTTACAGGGGTCCGGAGACCCAGTACTTC.

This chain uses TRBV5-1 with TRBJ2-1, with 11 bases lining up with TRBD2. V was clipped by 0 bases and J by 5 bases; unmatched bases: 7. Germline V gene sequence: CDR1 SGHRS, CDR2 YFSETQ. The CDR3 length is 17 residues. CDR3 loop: CASSLGQLAGAHNEQFF. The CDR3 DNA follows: TGCGCCAGCAGCTTGGGACAACTAGCGGGAGCCCACAATGAGCAGTTCTTC.

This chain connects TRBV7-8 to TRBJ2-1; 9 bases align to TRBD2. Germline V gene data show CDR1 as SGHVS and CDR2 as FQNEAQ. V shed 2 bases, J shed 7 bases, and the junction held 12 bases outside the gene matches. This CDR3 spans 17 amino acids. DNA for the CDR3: TGTGCCAGCAGCTTACTGGCTGCGGGAGGGCCGGGTAATGAGCAGTTCTTC. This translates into CASSLLAAGGPGNEQFF.

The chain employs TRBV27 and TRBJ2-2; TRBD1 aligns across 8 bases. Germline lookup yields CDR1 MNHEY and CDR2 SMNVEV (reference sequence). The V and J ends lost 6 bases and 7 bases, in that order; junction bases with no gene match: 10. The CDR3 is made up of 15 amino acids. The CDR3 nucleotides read TGTGCCAGCAGCAGCATGGACAGGGCTAACGGGGAGCTGTTTTTT. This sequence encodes CASSSMDRANGELFF.

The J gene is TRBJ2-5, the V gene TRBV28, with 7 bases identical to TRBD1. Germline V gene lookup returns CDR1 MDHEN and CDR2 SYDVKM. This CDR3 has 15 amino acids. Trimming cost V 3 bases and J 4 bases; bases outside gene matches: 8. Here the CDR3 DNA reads TGTGCCAGCAGTTTGGGCCGGACAGGTACAGAGACCCAGTACTTC. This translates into CASSLGRTGTETQYF. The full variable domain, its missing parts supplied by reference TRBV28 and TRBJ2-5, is DVKVTQSSRYLVKRTGEKVFLECVQDMDHENMFWYRQDPGLGLRLIYFSYDVKMKEKGDIPEGYSVSREKKERFSLILESASTNQTSMYLCASSLGRTGTETQYFGPGTRLLVL.

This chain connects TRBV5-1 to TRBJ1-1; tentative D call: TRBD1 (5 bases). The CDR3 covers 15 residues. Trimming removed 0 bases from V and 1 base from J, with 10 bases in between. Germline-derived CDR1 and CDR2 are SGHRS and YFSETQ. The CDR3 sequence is CASSLGQRWNTEAFF. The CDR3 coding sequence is TGCGCCAGCAGCTTGGGACAGCGATGGAACACTGAAGCTTTCTTT.

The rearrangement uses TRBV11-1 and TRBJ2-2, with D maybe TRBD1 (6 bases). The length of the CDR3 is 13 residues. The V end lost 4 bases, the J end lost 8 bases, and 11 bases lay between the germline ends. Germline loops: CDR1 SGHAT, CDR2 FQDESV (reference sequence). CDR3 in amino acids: CASSYRAWGELFF. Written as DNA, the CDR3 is TGTGCCAGCAGCTACAGGGCCTGGGGGGAGCTGTTTTTT.

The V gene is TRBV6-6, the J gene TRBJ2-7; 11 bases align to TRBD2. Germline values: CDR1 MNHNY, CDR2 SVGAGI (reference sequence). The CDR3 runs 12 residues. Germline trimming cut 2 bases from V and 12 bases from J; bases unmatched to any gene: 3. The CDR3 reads CASSYNSGRGYF. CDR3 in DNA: TGTGCCAGCAGTTACAATAGCGGGAGGGGGTACTTC.

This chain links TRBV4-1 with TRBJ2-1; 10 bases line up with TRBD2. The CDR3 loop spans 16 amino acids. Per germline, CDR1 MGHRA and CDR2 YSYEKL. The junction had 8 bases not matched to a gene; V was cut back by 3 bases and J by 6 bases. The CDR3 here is CASSQAGTSVRNEQFF. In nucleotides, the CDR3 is TGCGCCAGCAGCCAGGCCGGGACTAGCGTACGCAATGAGCAGTTCTTC.

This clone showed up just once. In DNA form, the CDR3 reads TGTGCCAGCAGACCCCCGAGCACGCGGCCCCAGCATTTT. As protein: CASRPPSTRPQHF. The J gene is TRBJ1-5, the V gene TRBV6-5, with D uncertain. The V end lost 6 bases, the J end lost 9 bases, and 15 bases lay between the germline ends. This CDR3 is 13 amino acids long. CDR1 and CDR2 from the germline V gene are MNHEY and SVGAGI.

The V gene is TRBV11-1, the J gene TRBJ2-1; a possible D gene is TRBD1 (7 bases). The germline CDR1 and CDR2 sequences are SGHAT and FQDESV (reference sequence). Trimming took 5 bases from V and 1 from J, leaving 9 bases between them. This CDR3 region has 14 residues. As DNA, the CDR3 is TGTGCCAGCAGCCCAGGGGGGTCCTACAATGAGCAGTTCTTC. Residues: CASSPGGSYNEQFF.